The present entry profiles one T cell receptor beta chain with its context. This specimen belongs to a study of blood T cell repertoires in COVID-19. Study background: COVID-19 samples from acute and convalescent phases originated in the United States, Italy and Spain. From T cells, B-cell-depleted T cells, or PBMCs came the material, which was cDNA or gDNA.

Under the authors' procedure: Amplification with reference gene primers provided the estimates of nucleated cell counts. Assay used: immunoSEQ multiplex PCR; TCRdb lists only in-frame clones, some missing. Clone size and the V and J calls come from that table; the DNA yielded D and trimming. Of 200,000 to 250,000 clones listed, 80% to 90% were seen once; the top ten hold 15% to 20%. The germline V gene has CDR1 MDHEN and CDR2 SYDVKM. The CDR3 consists of 19 residues. The V segment lost 6 bases and the J segment 1 base; nucleotides outside the gene matches: 13. Material: peripheral blood. The TCR was taken from a woman older than 75 with active or convalescent COVID-19. The rearrangement links TRBV28 to TRBJ2-1, with 12 bases fitting TRBD2. CDR3 protein: CASSPSHGTSGGSYNEQFF. The CDR3 bases are TGTGCCAGCAGCCCATCGCACGGAACTAGCGGGGGGTCCTACAATGAGCAGTTCTTC.